The clone carrying this T cell receptor (beta chain) was counted once. This specimen comes from a study of blood T cell repertoires in COVID-19. Study-wide context: Samples representing acute and convalescent COVID-19 were sourced from the United States, Italy and Spain. PBMCs, B-cell-depleted T cells, or T cells provided the cDNA or gDNA that made up the material.

Produced via immunoSEQ multiplex PCR; TCRdb's table is partial and in-frame only. The sample lists approximately 250,000 clones, roughly 90% occurring once. Participant age was about 18 to 95 years, and participants resided in approximately 24 US areas. Germline V gives CDR1 MNHEY, CDR2 SVGEGT. The CDR3 extends over 15 amino acids. V gave up 1 base and J gave up 6 bases, with 13 bases separating them. Sequenced: PBMCs or T cells enriched from blood (not recorded which). The chain uses TRBV6-2 or TRBV6-3 and TRBJ1-5; unclear D gene. This TCR was sampled from a woman aged 30 to 39 who had recovered from COVID-19. CDR3 protein: CASSYFIGRGQPQHF. DNA of the CDR3: TGTGCCAGCAGTTACTTCATCGGTCGGGGTCAGCCCCAGCATTTT.